These 9 T cell receptor beta chains came from one sample sequenced in a study of T cell responses to AZD1222 COVID-19 vaccine. The data were produced by immunoSEQ multiplex PCR, yet TCRdb's version contains in-frame clones alone and is incomplete. Among approximately 190,000 clones listed, 85% to 95% were seen once. This sample comprised peripheral blood, obtained on day 0 of AZD1222 vaccination. These receptor sequences come from an adult in good health.

This rearrangement joins TRBV19 to TRBJ2-5; possibly TRBD1 for D (6 bases). With 6 bases removed from V and 0 bases from J, the gap between germline ends came to 11 bases. Germline CDR1 and CDR2: LNHDA and SQIVND (reference sequence). This CDR3 has 14 residues. The CDR3 sequence: CASSPWTDQETQYF. The CDR3 nucleotides read TGTGCCAGTAGCCCTTGGACAGACCAAGAGACCCAGTACTTC.

The rearrangement joins TRBV7-9 to TRBJ2-1; 16 nucleotides agree with TRBD2. V trimming: 1 base; J trimming: 7 bases; junction bases outside the gene matches: 10. Germline V gene data show CDR1 as SEHNR and CDR2 as FQNEAQ (reference sequence). This CDR3 is built from 19 residues. CDR3 in amino acids: CASSLGLGLAGGPKNEQFF. The CDR3 DNA reads as TGTGCCAGCAGCTTAGGGCTGGGACTAGCGGGGGGGCCTAAGAATGAGCAGTTCTTC.

The chain joins TRBV25-1 to TRBJ1-1, with unresolved D. V was trimmed by 2 bases and J by 1 base, leaving 8 bases between them. This CDR3 has 14 amino acids. The germline CDR1 and CDR2 sequences are MGHDK and SYGVNS. DNA of the CDR3: TGTGCCAGCAGTGAAACTTTGGCGAACACTGAAGCTTTCTTT. Its protein is CASSETLANTEAFF.

This chain joins TRBV2 and TRBJ1-2; D unresolved. This CDR3 is 12 amino acids long. The germline V gene has CDR1 SNHLY and CDR2 FYNNEI. The V and J ends lost 7 bases and 4 bases respectively, with 10 bases between them. The CDR3 here is CASTQALYGYTF. CDR3 in DNA: TGTGCCAGCACCCAAGCCCTCTATGGCTACACCTTC.

The chain employs TRBV5-1 and TRBJ2-1, with D uncertain. Germline V gene lookup returns CDR1 SGHRS and CDR2 YFSETQ. The CDR3 runs 15 residues. The V end lost 6 bases, the J end lost 0 bases, and 13 bases lay between the germline ends. CDR3 bases: TGCGCCAGCACCCCCTTGGGATACTCCTACAATGAGCAGTTCTTC. Protein product: CASTPLGYSYNEQFF.

The V and J genes are TRBV7-9 and TRBJ1-2, with 8 bases matching TRBD1. The CDR3 has 14 amino acids. V was pared by 5 bases and J by 4 bases, with 6 bases of the junction left unmatched. Germline-derived CDR1 and CDR2 are SEHNR and FQNEAQ (reference sequence). CDR3 residues: CASSRGQGGYGYTF. CDR3 bases: TGTGCCAGCAGCCGTGGACAGGGAGGCTATGGCTACACCTTC. Full variable domain (missing parts from reference TRBV7-9 and TRBJ1-2): DTGVSQNPRHKITKRGQNVTFRCDPISEHNRLYWYRQTLGQGPEFLTYFQNEAQLEKSRLLSDRFSAERPKGSFSTLEIQRTEQGDSAMYLCASSRGQGGYGYTFGSGTRLTVV.

V is TRBV27 and J is TRBJ1-2; 9 nucleotides align to TRBD1. CDR3 size: 15 residues. V was pared by 5 bases and J by 3 bases, with 7 bases of the junction left unmatched. CDR1 and CDR2 from the germline V gene are MNHEY and SMNVEV (reference sequence). This chain's CDR3 is CASSDPGQGYYGYTF. CDR3 in DNA: TGTGCCAGCAGTGATCCGGGACAGGGATACTATGGCTACACCTTC.

V gene TRBV18 combines with J gene TRBJ2-7; no reliable D call. The CDR3 runs to 13 residues. CDR1 and CDR2 (germline): KGHSH, LQKENI. Trimming removed 3 bases from V and 4 bases from J, with 10 bases in between. This CDR3 is CASSPADLYEQYF. CDR3 coding DNA: TGTGCCAGCTCACCCGCGGACCTATACGAGCAGTACTTC.

V gene TRBV6-6 combines with J gene TRBJ2-1; 12 bases align to TRBD2. V shed 7 bases, J shed 10 bases, and the junction held 14 bases outside the gene matches. This CDR3 spans 16 amino acids. From germline, CDR1 is MNHNY and CDR2 SVGAGI (reference sequence). CDR3 protein: CASILRLAGGPWEQFF. The CDR3 DNA follows: TGTGCCAGCATCCTTCGGCTAGCGGGGGGGCCATGGGAGCAGTTCTTC.